The 16 T cell receptor beta chains below all came from one sample that was sequenced in a study of CXCR3 chemokines and chemotherapy response in bladder cancer. A single record per CDR3 protein comes from TCRdb applying MiXCR to the PCR reads. The table shows hundreds of distinct CDR3 sequences, with 13% occurring only once. This material was collected from a patient whose treatment included neoadjuvant chemotherapy. The receptors come from a human donor with bladder cancer that did not respond to neoadjuvant chemotherapy.

By sample share, this clonotype is hyperexpanded. The chain combines TRBV6-6 with TRBJ1-2, with D unresolved. CDR1 is MNHNY, CDR2 SVGAGI, per germline (reference sequence). V dropped 2 bases and J dropped 4 bases, with 11 bases sitting between them. The CDR3 has 14 residues. The CDR3 DNA sequence: TGTGCCAGCAGTTACGAGGCAGCCATCTATGGCTACACCTTC. Encoded protein: CASSYEAAIYGYTF.

This clonotype was detected ten times or more. This chain uses TRBV20-1 with TRBJ1-6; TRBD1 might be the D (5 bases). From germline, CDR1 is DFQATT and CDR2 SNEGSKA (reference sequence). The CDR3 spans 14 residues. V dropped 3 bases and J dropped 7 bases, with 13 bases sitting between them. The CDR3 spells CSASRDGQNSPLHF. DNA of the CDR3: TGCAGTGCTAGCCGGGACGGTCAGAATTCACCCCTCCACTTT.

This clonotype counts as large (0.1 to 1%). The gene calls are TRBV9 and TRBJ2-5; D perhaps matches TRBD2 (5 bases). V was cut by 0 bases and J by 9 bases, with 12 bases left in between. This CDR3 has 13 amino acids. CDR1 SGDLS and CDR2 YYNGEE come from the germline V gene. The DNA for the CDR3 is TGTGCCAGCAGCGTAGAACAGTCCGGGGCCCAGTACTTC. This gives the protein CASSVEQSGAQYF.

This clonotype is classed as large. J is TRBJ2-3 and V is TRBV5-4, with 13 nucleotides matching TRBD2. The CDR3 has 16 residues. Germline lookup yields CDR1 SGHNT and CDR2 YYREEE (reference sequence). V lost 3 bases, J lost 5 bases, and 6 bases stayed unmatched. The CDR3: CASSSGLAGVLDTQYF. The CDR3 DNA follows: TGTGCCAGCAGCTCCGGACTAGCGGGAGTACTAGATACGCAGTATTTT.

This clonotype is categorized as large. The V call is TRBV6-1, the J call TRBJ1-1; 9 bases map to TRBD1. The CDR3 spans 15 residues. V dropped 3 bases and J dropped 3; count of bases not matched to a gene: 5. Germline V gene lookup returns CDR1 MNHNS and CDR2 SASEGT. The chain's CDR3 is CASSDTGQGDTEAFF. CDR3 nucleotides: TGTGCCAGCAGTGACACGGGACAGGGAGACACTGAAGCTTTCTTT.

A word on this clonotype: One base separates it from a far larger clone, so it is likely a read error. J is TRBJ1-5 and V is TRBV12-3 or TRBV12-4; 7 bases agree with TRBD1. TRBJ1-6 explains the end of the DNA better; the J call may be wrong. The CDR3 consists of 14 residues. This CDR3 reads CASSPGQFNSPLHF. CDR3 sequence (DNA): TGTGCCAGCAGTCCGGGACAGTTTAATTCACCCCTCCACTTT.

By sample share, this clonotype is medium-sized. J is TRBJ2-7 and V is TRBV15, with 7 bases that match TRBD2. The CDR3 length is 20 residues. In germline, CDR1 is LNHNV, CDR2 YYDKDF (reference sequence). Trimming at V came to 3 bases and at J to 6 bases, leaving 26 bases not matched to a gene. The CDR3 reads CATSRRMRIDTGGKWGEQYF. The CDR3 DNA reads as TGTGCCACCAGCAGGAGGATGAGAATTGATACGGGAGGTAAATGGGGCGAGCAGTACTTC.

By frequency in the sample, this clonotype is medium-sized. CDR3 amino acids: CSKGGGGTDTQYF. The CDR3 DNA follows: TGCAGTAAAGGGGGGGGAGGCACAGATACGCAGTATTTT. The chain recombines TRBV20-1 with TRBJ2-3, with a tentative D call TRBD2 (7 bases). Germline loops: CDR1 DFQATT, CDR2 SNEGSKA (reference sequence). This CDR3 is built from 13 residues. V was trimmed by 8 bases and J by 1 base, leaving 13 bases between them.

In its sample, this clonotype is large (0.1 to 1%). The chain is built from TRBV12-3 or TRBV12-4 and TRBJ1-6; 7 nucleotides match TRBD1. The CDR3 runs 14 residues. J lost 6 bases, V lost 5 bases, and 4 bases had no gene match. The CDR3 loop reads CASSPGQINSPLHF. The CDR3 region has the DNA TGTGCCAGCAGTCCGGGACAGATTAATTCACCCCTCCACTTT.

Within the sample, this clonotype is medium-sized (0.01 to 0.1%). J is TRBJ2-1 and V is TRBV20-1; maybe TRBD2 (5 bases). There are 15 residues in the CDR3. Germline V gives CDR1 DFQATT, CDR2 SNEGSKA (reference sequence). Trimming took off 0 bases at V and 7 bases at J, with 16 bases between the two ends. The CDR3: CSARDREAVFNEQFF. For the CDR3, the DNA is TGCAGTGCTAGAGATCGGGAAGCGGTGTTTAATGAGCAGTTCTTC.

This CDR3 reads CASSLWGGLAGGTGELFF. CDR3 DNA: TGTGCCAGTAGTTTGTGGGGGGGACTAGCGGGAGGGACCGGGGAGCTGTTTTTT. V and J are TRBV19 and TRBJ2-2; 16 nucleotides align to TRBD2. This CDR3 comprises 18 residues. The germline V gene has CDR1 LNHDA and CDR2 SQIVND (reference sequence). J lost 5 bases, V lost 5 bases, and 8 bases had no gene match. The full variable domain, with the rest looked up from reference TRBV19 and TRBJ2-2, is DGGITQSPKYLFRKEGQNVTLSCEQNLNHDAMYWYRQDPGQGLRLIYYSQIVNDFQKGDIAEGYSVSREKKESFPLTVTSAQKNPTAFYLCASSLWGGLAGGTGELFFGEGSRLTVL.

In its sample, this clonotype ranks as large. This chain links TRBV13 with TRBJ2-7; D is perhaps TRBD1 (6 bases). This CDR3 has 14 residues. From germline, CDR1 is PRHDT and CDR2 FYEKMQ (reference sequence). V was pared by 5 bases and J by 0 bases, with 11 bases between. The CDR3 DNA follows: TGTGCCAGCAGCCCAAAGGGGGACTCCTACGAGCAGTACTTC. Encoded protein: CASSPKGDSYEQYF.

This clonotype ranks as hyperexpanded. The gene calls are TRBV6-1 and TRBJ1-2; tentatively, D is TRBD1 (5 bases). Germline CDR1 MNHNS, CDR2 SASEGT. V gave up 0 bases and J gave up 8 bases, with 10 bases separating them. CDR3 length: 13 residues. CDR3 region: CASSEATAGGYTF. The CDR3 nucleotides are TGTGCCAGCAGTGAAGCGACAGCTGGGGGCTACACCTTC.

Relative to its sample, this clonotype is medium-sized (0.01 to 0.1%). The V and J genes are TRBV12-3 or TRBV12-4 and TRBJ1-1; D uncertain. The V and J ends lost 3 bases and 1 base respectively, with 12 bases between them. The length of the CDR3 is 15 residues. In DNA form, the CDR3 reads TGTGCCAGCAGTTTTTGGGTCAACGGGAACACTGAAGCTTTCTTT. This encodes CASSFWVNGNTEAFF.

By sample fraction, this clonotype is medium-sized (0.01 to 0.1%). V usage is TRBV20-1 and J usage is TRBJ2-1; no reliable D call. There are 15 residues in the CDR3. Per germline, CDR1 DFQATT and CDR2 SNEGSKA (reference sequence). With 0 bases removed from V and 6 bases from J, the gap between germline ends came to 15 bases. CDR3 coding DNA: TGCAGTGCTAGAGATCGTGAGACAACCCTCAATGAGCAGTTCTTC. Amino acid sequence: CSARDRETTLNEQFF.

This clonotype came up many times. This chain connects TRBV4-2 to TRBJ2-7; D gene ambiguous. The CDR3 consists of 14 residues. V dropped 1 base and J dropped 2 bases, with 9 bases sitting between them. Per the germline V gene, CDR1 is LGHNA and CDR2 is YNFKEQ. The CDR3 DNA is TGTGCCAGCAGCCAAGCGGCACAGACCTACGAGCAGTACTTC. Translated, it gives CASSQAAQTYEQYF.